This TCR beta chain was found in a study of T cells in Graves' hyperthyroidism and ophthalmopathy. Across the study: Before treatment of any kind, peripheral blood was taken at initial diagnosis. Findings and limits, study-wide: A 13 V-J model separated ophthalmopathy from stable hyperthyroidism. Ophthalmopathy, as predicted by the model, came a median about six months after the prediction.

There are 14 residues in the CDR3. Trimming took 5 bases from V and 4 from J; bases not matched to a gene: 6. Germline V CDR1 and CDR2: SEHNR, FQNEAQ (reference sequence). Authors of the study amplified TCR beta CDR3 regions from RNA transcripts. The HTBI primer set was used in a first-round RT-PCR of the TCR CDR3. In TCRdb, the multiplex PCR reads were re-called with MiXCR into one record per CDR3 protein. Here the sample spans 450,000 to 650,000 distinct CDR3 sequences, around 21% being singletons. Diagnosis relied on clinical symptoms, serum thyroxine and TRAb, thyroid ultrasound and orbital computed tomography. On this clonotype: Its antigen is currently unknown.

The sequence came from a man aged 18 to 30 with Graves' hyperthyroidism. The sample taken for sequencing was blood. The chain joins TRBV7-9 to TRBJ2-5; 8 bases align to TRBD1. The CDR3 DNA reads TGTGCCAGCAGCCCGAGACAGGGGACAGAGACCCAGTACTTC. As protein: CASSPRQGTETQYF. Full variable domain (missing parts from reference TRBV7-9 and TRBJ2-5): DTGVSQNPRHKITKRGQNVTFRCDPISEHNRLYWYRQTLGQGPEFLTYFQNEAQLEKSRLLSDRFSAERPKGSFSTLEIQRTEQGDSAMYLCASSPRQGTETQYFGPGTRLLVL.